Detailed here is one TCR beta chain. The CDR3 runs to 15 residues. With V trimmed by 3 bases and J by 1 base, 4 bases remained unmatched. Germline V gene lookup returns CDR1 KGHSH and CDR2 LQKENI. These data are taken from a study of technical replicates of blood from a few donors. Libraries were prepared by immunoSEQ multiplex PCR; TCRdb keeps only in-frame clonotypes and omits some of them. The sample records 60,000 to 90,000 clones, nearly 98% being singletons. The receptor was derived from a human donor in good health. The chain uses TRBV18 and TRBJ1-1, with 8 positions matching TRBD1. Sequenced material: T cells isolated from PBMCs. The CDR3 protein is CASSPLDRGNTEAFF. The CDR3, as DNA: TGTGCCAGCTCACCCCTCGACAGGGGGAACACTGAAGCTTTCTTT.